This TCR beta chain appears in the sequencing data of a study of T cell changes during pregnancy in multiple sclerosis. This clone was seen once. Measured with immunoSEQ multiplex PCR; TCRdb has only the in-frame clones, and not every one. The repertoire has approximately 71,000 clones, roughly 89% of them found once; the top ten carry just under 2%. Trimming cost V 4 bases and J 8 bases; bases outside gene matches: 8. The length of the CDR3 is 13 residues. Germline V CDR1 and CDR2: SNHLY, FYNNEI. This chain connects TRBV2 to TRBJ2-7, with TRBD1 identical over 7 bases. Here the sequenced sample was peripheral blood, taken in the second trimester of pregnancy. This TCR derives from a female donor with multiple sclerosis, enrolled in a pregnancy study. For the CDR3, the DNA is TGTGCCAGCAGTGGAGGGGGCCCCGTGCAGCAGTACTTC. This translates into CASSGGGPVQQYF.